The present T cell receptor (beta chain) was sequenced within a study of radiotherapy plus CTLA-4 blockade in lung cancer (dated by TCRdb to 2016 to 2019). In terms of the full investigation: Objective responses occurred in roughly 20% of enrolled patients, and around 29% achieved disease control.

Libraries were prepared through the immunoSEQ multiplex PCR assay. The source is immuneACCESS, and TCRdb retained only in-frame sequences with V and J called. Part of the clones is not carried over; for the studies checked, unresolved V genes explain less than half of this, and the remainder is unexplained. Here the sample has about 120,000 clones; 70% to 90% occur a single time. Together, the top ten hold 5.5% to 8.5% of the sample. The study evaluated CTLA-4 blockade (ipilimumab) given together with focal radiation therapy in patients who had chemo-refractory metastatic non-small-cell lung cancer. The V end loses 4 bases and the J end loses 1 base, and a stretch of 10 bases separates them. Spanning cysteine to phenylalanine, the CDR3 consists of 14 amino acids. The read is trimmed to its CDR3 DNA, 42 bases read in frame from base 1. The germline V gene yields SGHVS for CDR1 and FQNEAQ for CDR2.

Study-level results and caveats: After treatment with radiotherapy and ipilimumab, TCR clones that originated in tumors expanded in peripheral blood. Early dynamic changes in blood T cell clones, together with increased serum interferon-beta after radiation, were reported as the strongest predictors of response.

Comments on this clone: This clone's antigen is unknown. No clone much larger than this one lies a single base away; base qualities are absent.

The sequence joins TRBV7-8 to TRBJ1-1; the D region possibly corresponds to TRBD1 (6 bases align). The sequenced sample was peripheral blood, obtained from a patient treated with radiotherapy plus ipilimumab. The TCR originated in a human donor with non-small cell lung cancer that progressed on radiotherapy plus ipilimumab. The nucleotide sequence reads as follows: TGTGCCAGCAGCTCCGGGGGCCGGAACACTGAAGCTTTCTTT. It translates to CASSSGGRNTEAFF. The entire variable domain, with the stretches around the CDR3 drawn from the reference TRBV7-8 and TRBJ1-1 proteins, is GAGVSQSPRYKVAKRGQDVALRCDPISGHVSLFWYQQALGQGPEFLTYFQNEAQLDKSGLPSDRFFAERPEGSVSTLKIQRTQQEDSAVYLCASSSGGRNTEAFFGQGTRLTVV.